Each of the 18 T cell receptor beta chains below was sequenced from the same sample in a study of graft-versus-host responses after intestinal transplantation. TCRdb's copy holds only in-frame clones and misses some; the assay was immunoSEQ multiplex PCR. This table holds around 90,000 clones, over 90% found once. These receptors have no known antigen. The sample consisted of unstimulated CD4+ T cells sorted from spleen or lymph node cells, taken before transplant. The receptor set was obtained from a human donor who was the organ donor for an intestinal transplant.

This clone came up a few times. The CDR3 loop is CASSGDSNTEAFF. The DNA of the CDR3 is TGTGCCAGCTCAGGGGACAGCAACACTGAAGCTTTCTTT. This chain joins TRBV18 and TRBJ1-1; 7 bases match TRBD1. V gave up 5 bases and J gave up 2 bases; unmatched junction bases: 2. Looked up from germline, CDR1 is KGHSH and CDR2 is LQKENI. This CDR3 spans 13 amino acids.

The chain couples TRBV6-5 to TRBJ1-2; TRBD1 is a possible D gene (5 bases). The germline V gene has CDR1 MNHEY and CDR2 SVGAGI. The CDR3 is made up of 14 amino acids. Trimming shortened V by 2 bases and J by 8 bases, and 15 bases separated the two germline ends. DNA of the CDR3: TGTGCCAGCAGTTACGATTCCATTTCAGGGGGCTACACCTTC. Its protein product is CASSYDSISGGYTF.

This chain's CDR3 is CASSPLLAGGPSYNEQFF. CDR3 in DNA: TGTGCCAGCTCACCTCTACTAGCGGGGGGGCCATCCTACAATGAGCAGTTCTTC. This chain connects TRBV18 to TRBJ2-1; TRBD2 matches at 13 bases. J was trimmed by 1 base and V by 3 bases; bases with no gene match: 6. Germline lookup yields CDR1 KGHSH and CDR2 LQKENI. The CDR3 consists of 18 residues.

This sequence joins TRBV5-1 and TRBJ2-3; 7 bases are a match to TRBD2. Per germline, CDR1 SGHRS and CDR2 YFSETQ. Losses at the gene ends were 2 bases for V and 4 bases for J; bases not matched to a gene: 4. The CDR3 sequence is 14 residues long. CDR3: CASSFGTKADTQYF. The CDR3 nucleotides are TGCGCCAGCAGCTTTGGGACTAAGGCAGATACGCAGTATTTT. Filled out from reference TRBV5-1 and TRBJ2-3, the complete variable domain reads KAGVTQTPRYLIKTRGQQVTLSCSPISGHRSVSWYQQTPGQGLQFLFEYFSETQRNKGNFPGRFSGRQFSNSRSEMNVSTLELGDSALYLCASSFGTKADTQYFGPGTRLTVL.

The chain employs TRBV19 and TRBJ1-2; D is perhaps TRBD1 (6 bases). Germline V gives CDR1 LNHDA, CDR2 SQIVND (reference sequence). V dropped 7 bases and J dropped 8 bases, with 17 bases sitting between them. This CDR3 spans 13 amino acids. CDR3 residues: CASTRRTAEGYTF. CDR3 nucleotides: TGTGCCAGTACGAGAAGGACAGCTGAGGGCTACACCTTC.

The chain has TRBV6-1 and TRBJ1-6; D not resolved. The CDR3 is 13 residues long. The ends were cut back, 10 bases at V and 6 bases at J, with 13 bases in the middle. Per germline, CDR1 MNHNS and CDR2 SASEGT. The CDR3 is CATFSTSNSPLHF. CDR3 DNA sequence: TGTGCCACCTTCTCGACCTCTAATTCACCCCTCCACTTT.

The gene calls are TRBV19 and TRBJ2-3, with 7 bases matching TRBD1. The J segment lost 2 bases and the V segment lost 3 bases, leaving 14 bases of the junction unmatched. The germline gives CDR1 LNHDA, CDR2 SQIVND (reference sequence). The CDR3 sequence is 18 residues long. The CDR3 reads CASSIRPTGDSSTDTQYF. CDR3 nucleotides: TGTGCCAGTAGTATCCGACCCACCGGGGACAGCTCCACAGATACGCAGTATTTT.

The chain carries TRBV2 and TRBJ2-7, with 10 nucleotides matching TRBD1. CDR3 length equals 14 residues. The junction had 15 bases not matched to a gene; V was cut back by 10 bases and J by 9 bases. Germline V gives CDR1 SNHLY, CDR2 FYNNEI. The CDR3: CAIEGGQGVAGQYF. CDR3 nucleotides: TGTGCCATCGAAGGAGGACAGGGGGTTGCCGGGCAGTACTTC.

The chain recombines TRBV2 with TRBJ1-5; TRBD1 agrees at 7 bases. Germline V CDR1 and CDR2: SNHLY, FYNNEI. V trimming: 5 bases; J trimming: 0 bases; junction bases outside the gene matches: 4. The CDR3 contains 15 residues. In nucleotides, the CDR3 is TGTGCCAGCAGTCGGGACAGCGTTAGCAATCAGCCCCAGCATTTT. Protein: CASSRDSVSNQPQHF.

This clone was seen a few times. This sequence joins TRBV5-8 and TRBJ1-6; D is possibly TRBD1 (6 bases). V dropped 1 base and J dropped 10 bases, with 15 bases sitting between them. Per the germline V gene, CDR1 is SGHTS and CDR2 is YDEGEE. CDR3 length: 15 residues. CDR3 amino acids: CASSLPGVLESPLHF. The CDR3 DNA is TGTGCCAGCAGCTTGCCAGGGGTTCTCGAGTCACCCCTCCACTTT. The entire variable domain, with the rest obtained from reference TRBV5-8 and TRBJ1-6, is as follows: EAGVTQSPTHLIKTRGQQATLRCSPISGHTSVYWYQQALGLGLQFLLWYDEGEERNRGNFPPRFSGRQFPNYSSELNVNALELEDSALYLCASSLPGVLESPLHFGNGTRLTVT.

The rearrangement joins TRBV9 to TRBJ2-5, with a possible D match to TRBD1 (5 bases). V was pared by 0 bases and J by 1 base, with 7 bases between. This CDR3 spans 14 amino acids. Per germline, CDR1 SGDLS and CDR2 YYNGEE. This CDR3 reads CASSVGTGQETQYF. The CDR3, as DNA: TGTGCCAGCAGCGTAGGAACAGGCCAAGAGACCCAGTACTTC.

The chain carries TRBV10-3 and TRBJ2-7; D is possibly TRBD2 (6 bases). The germline CDR1 and CDR2 sequences are ENHRY and SYGVKD. The CDR3 sequence is 14 residues long. Trimming shortened V by 0 bases and J by 0 bases, and 6 bases separated the two germline ends. CDR3 nucleotide sequence: TGTGCCATCAGTGAGTCCGGGGGCTCCTACGAGCAGTACTTC. Protein: CAISESGGSYEQYF.

The gene calls are TRBV4-2 and TRBJ2-1; TRBD1 agrees at 9 bases. Trimming cost V 2 bases and J 7 bases; bases outside gene matches: 12. The length of the CDR3 is 17 residues. Germline V gene data show CDR1 as LGHNA and CDR2 as YNFKEQ. CDR3 amino acids: CASSQKISGQGWNEQFF. CDR3 nucleotides: TGTGCCAGCAGCCAAAAGATTTCGGGACAGGGTTGGAATGAGCAGTTCTTC.

The chain is built from TRBV5-4 and TRBJ2-7; 9 bases are a match to TRBD1. This CDR3 region has 15 residues. Germline assignment: CDR1 SGHNT and CDR2 YYREEE (reference sequence). V was clipped by 4 bases and J by 3 bases; unmatched bases: 8. CDR3 loop: CASSPGTGSFYEQYF. DNA of the CDR3: TGTGCCAGCAGCCCCGGGACAGGGTCTTTCTACGAGCAGTACTTC.

CDR3 bases: TGTGCCAGCAGTTTATGGAGGAACTCTGGGGCCAACGTCCTGACTTTC. It is translated as CASSLWRNSGANVLTF. V and J are TRBV28 and TRBJ2-6; no reliable D call. Trimming pared 0 bases from V and 0 bases from J, leaving 6 bases between. The V gene's germline CDR1 is MDHEN and CDR2 SYDVKM. This CDR3 comprises 16 residues.

This chain links TRBV5-1 with TRBJ2-1; D perhaps matches TRBD1 (6 bases). V lost 0 bases to trimming and J lost 0 bases, with 10 bases between them. The germline gives CDR1 SGHRS, CDR2 YFSETQ. This CDR3 has 16 residues. CDR3 region: CASSLDRESSYNEQFF. The CDR3 region has the DNA TGCGCCAGCAGCTTGGACAGGGAAAGCTCCTACAATGAGCAGTTCTTC.

The chain joins TRBV4-2 to TRBJ2-7; tentative D call: TRBD1 (5 bases). CDR1 and CDR2 (germline): LGHNA, YNFKEQ. Trimming stripped 0 bases from V and 4 bases from J, with 13 bases between. CDR3 length: 15 amino acids. The CDR3 reads CASSQDLQALYEQYF. The CDR3 DNA reads as TGTGCCAGCAGCCAAGATTTACAGGCGTTGTACGAGCAGTACTTC.

This chain joins TRBV19 and TRBJ1-5, with 10 nucleotides matching TRBD1. J lost 1 base, V lost 4 bases, and 7 bases had no gene match. This CDR3 region has 17 residues. CDR1 is LNHDA and CDR2 is SQIVND in the germline V gene (reference sequence). CDR3 sequence: CASSTLSTGGSNQPQHF. The CDR3, as DNA: TGTGCCAGTAGTACCCTATCGACAGGGGGCAGCAATCAGCCCCAGCATTTT.